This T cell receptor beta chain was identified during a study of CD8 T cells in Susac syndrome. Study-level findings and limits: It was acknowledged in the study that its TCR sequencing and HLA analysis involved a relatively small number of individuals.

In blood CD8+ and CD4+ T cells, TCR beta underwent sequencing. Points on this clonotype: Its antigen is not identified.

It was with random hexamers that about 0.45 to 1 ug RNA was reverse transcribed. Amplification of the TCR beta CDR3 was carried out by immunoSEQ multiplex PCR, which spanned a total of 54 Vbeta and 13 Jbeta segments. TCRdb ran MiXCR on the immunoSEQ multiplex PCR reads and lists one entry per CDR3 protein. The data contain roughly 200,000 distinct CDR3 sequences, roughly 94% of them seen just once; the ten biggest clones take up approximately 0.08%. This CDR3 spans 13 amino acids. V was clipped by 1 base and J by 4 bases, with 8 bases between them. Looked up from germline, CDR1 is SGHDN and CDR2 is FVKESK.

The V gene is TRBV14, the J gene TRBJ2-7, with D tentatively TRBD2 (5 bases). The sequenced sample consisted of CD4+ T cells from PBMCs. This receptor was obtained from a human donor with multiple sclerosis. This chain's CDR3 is CASSQGETYEQYF. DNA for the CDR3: TGTGCCAGCAGCCAAGGGGAGACTTACGAGCAGTACTTC.